This T cell receptor beta chain is drawn from a study of blood T cell repertoires in COVID-19. The wider study: Samples representing acute and convalescent COVID-19 were sourced from the United States, Italy and Spain. PBMCs, B-cell-depleted T cells, or T cells provided the cDNA or gDNA that made up the material.

Per the original methods: Amplification from reference gene primers served as the basis for estimated nucleated cell counts. The method was immunoSEQ multiplex PCR; TCRdb's version includes in-frame clones alone and lacks a portion of them. V, J and clone size are those of that table, while D and trimming were read from the DNA. Of over 45,000 clones in the sample, around 83% are singletons; the top ten hold roughly 2%. This CDR3 region has 13 residues. Trimming took off 7 bases at V and 0 bases at J, with 12 bases between the two ends. Germline lookup yields CDR1 SQVTM and CDR2 ANQGSEA. The sequencing input was peripheral blood. The sequence came from a woman aged 60 to 75 with acute or convalescent COVID-19. This rearrangement joins TRBV29-1 to TRBJ1-1; D gene unclear. The CDR3: CSGLSGLNTEAFF. In DNA, the CDR3 is TGCAGCGGTCTTTCGGGGTTGAACACTGAAGCTTTCTTT.